What follows is one TCR beta chain and its context. What this receptor recognizes is not known. The input lacks base qualities; no much larger clone sits a single base away. The data were obtained in a study of regulatory T cells in long-lasting Graves disease (dated by TCRdb to the early 2020s). Turning to the overall study: Persistent Graves' disease was defined as antithyroid drug treatment for over 5 years with persistently positive TSH receptor autoantibodies. Peripheral blood TCR sequencing and RNA sequencing compared persistent Graves' disease patients with newly diagnosed Graves' disease patients. The study took place in China and was registered as a clinical trial. TCR sequencing covered around 13 persistent and around 20 newly diagnosed Graves' disease patients, around 35 samples in total. In the clinical cohort, patients with persistent Graves' disease had used antithyroid drugs for an average of about 10.3 years. Here is what the overall study found, with its caveats: Only the TCR beta chain was sequenced and analyzed. Persistent Graves' disease patients showed lower TCR Shannon entropy and fewer highly expanded clones than newly diagnosed patients, suggesting clonal expansion. The study examined only peripheral blood because the primary lesion, thyroid tissue, could not be accessed. As a limitation, the authors acknowledged that the small sample size may reduce accuracy. More public clonotypes were shared among persistent patients (roughly 2,900) than among newly diagnosed patients (roughly 1,000). Preferential use of TRBV28, TRBJ1-2 and TRBJ2-5 was observed in persistent disease, whereas TRBV20-1 and TRBJ2-1 were favored in newly diagnosed disease.

The library was generated by multiplex PCR. This sample was sequenced with an Illumina HiSeq 4000. To build TCR beta libraries, CDR3 regions were amplified by Arm-PCR using iRepertoire HTBI primers. Before sequencing, the PCR products went through gel purification. The original methods were these. Gene usage analysis of CDR3 amino acid clonotypes relied on the 60 to 65 TRBV and about 15 TRBJ segments identified across samples. COPE and FqMerger were used to merge the filtered high-quality paired reads into contigs. Contigs were aligned with BLAST to IMGT TRBV, TRBD and TRBJ reference genes, and CDR3 was defined per IMGT. Any clonotype with a frequency above 0.1% was counted as a highly expanded clone. Repertoire diversity was measured by Shannon entropy, and V-J evenness by the Gini coefficient. Public clonotypes were defined as clonotypes shared by more than one individual. TCRdb trimmed public reads at Q25 via fastp, called clones via MiXCR and kept in-frame beta chains. Identical CDR3 proteins give one entry, which carries the most common genes and DNA. Here the V and J calls rest on TCRdb's processing, not on the authors' analysis. The sample records over 650,000 distinct CDR3 sequences, about 30% of which are singletons. The ten largest clones take up roughly 41% of the sample.

Looking up the germline V gene yields CDR1 MNHEY and CDR2 SVGEGT. Germline trimming amounts to 6 bases on V and 0 bases on J, with 5 as the count of junction bases outside the gene matches. Spanning cysteine to phenylalanine, the CDR3 consists of 15 amino acids. Solely the CDR3 DNA is kept, with 45 bases framed from the first base. According to the study, the label for this sample's time point signals: persistent/refractory GD, antithyroid drugs over 5 years with positive TRAb. For both TCR sequencing and RNA sequencing, RNA was extracted from PBMCs in TRIzol. The diagnosis of Graves' disease followed American Thyroid Association guidelines. Patients were recruited from an endocrinology department in Xi'an, China. Each patient gave about 9.1 milliliters of peripheral blood, collected in an EDTA anticoagulant tube. PBMCs were isolated by Ficoll Paque Plus density gradient separation without further T cell sorting. An Agilent 2100 Bioanalyzer and agarose gel were used to check RNA quality, while a NanoDrop 2000 measured RNA concentration.

This receptor was taken from a female donor with Graves disease. The receptor chain draws on TRBV6-2 or TRBV6-3 and TRBJ1-1; TRBD1 fits 9 bases in the junction. The sample in question was peripheral blood mononuclear cells (PBMCs), obtained when the disease was refractory, from a patient treated with antithyroid drugs. The CDR3 reads as follows: CASRQGQGLNTEAFF. The nucleotide sequence reads as follows: TGTGCCAGCAGGCAAGGACAGGGGCTGAACACTGAAGCTTTCTTT.